The clone carrying this T cell receptor (beta chain) was seen more than once but under ten times. The antigen remains undetermined. The data were taken from a study of response to subunit inactivated influenza vaccine. Study outcomes and limitations: Few additional T cells are recruited per seasonal influenza vaccination, authors suggested.

MiXCR, run by TCRdb on the RT-PCR reads, gives a single entry per CDR3 protein. This sample has 800,000 to 1,000,000 distinct CDR3 sequences, with about 20% found just once. The CDR3 is 14 residues long. J was trimmed by 6 bases and V by 3 bases; bases with no gene match: 5. This material consisted of PBMCs from blood, taken roughly 5 days after vaccination. The rearrangement links TRBV12-3 or TRBV12-4 to TRBJ1-5; 7 bases align to TRBD1. The receptor's source is a man aged 50-60 years who received an inactivated influenza vaccine. CDR3: CASSLTGISQPQHF. CDR3 DNA sequence: TGTGCCAGCAGTTTGACAGGGATTAGTCAGCCCCAGCATTTT.